A single sample gave rise to the 9 T cell receptor beta chains below, sequenced in a study of blood T cell repertoires in COVID-19. Assay used: immunoSEQ multiplex PCR; TCRdb lists only in-frame clones, some missing. The profile shows some 170,000 clones, roughly 90% of them singletons. The source material was peripheral blood. These receptor sequences come from a woman between 45 and 60 years old with acute or convalescent COVID-19.

The V and J genes are TRBV19 and TRBJ2-1; TRBD2 agrees at 10 bases. CDR1 is LNHDA, CDR2 SQIVND, per germline (reference sequence). The CDR3 has 18 amino acids. V gave up 9 bases and J gave up 3 bases; unmatched junction bases: 17. DNA for the CDR3: TGTGCCAGCACCTTTGGGCCCCCGGGACTAGCGAACTACAATGAGCAGTTCTTC. Protein product: CASTFGPPGLANYNEQFF.

The chain combines TRBV5-6 with TRBJ2-5; D not certain. Germline V lookup: CDR1 SGHDT, CDR2 YYEEEE. The germline V and J ends were trimmed by 0 bases and 2 bases, with 8 bases remaining between them. This CDR3 comprises 14 residues. The CDR3 is CASSLGQLQETQYF. The CDR3 DNA is TGTGCCAGCAGCTTGGGGCAGTTACAAGAGACCCAGTACTTC.

This chain joins TRBV5-1 and TRBJ1-1; TRBD1 matches 7 bases. Germline CDR1 is SGHRS and CDR2 is YFSETQ. CDR3 size: 15 residues. The V gene end was trimmed by 3 bases and the J gene end by 3 bases; junction bases not matched to a gene: 8. CDR3 DNA sequence: TGCGCCAGCAGCTACCCCGGGACAGACTACACTGAAGCTTTCTTT. Amino acids: CASSYPGTDYTEAFF.

The V and J genes are TRBV29-1 and TRBJ1-4; a possible D gene is TRBD1 (6 bases). This CDR3 is 11 amino acids long. From germline, CDR1 is SQVTM and CDR2 ANQGSEA. V shed 7 bases and J shed 7 bases, with 10 bases lying between them. CDR3 loop: CSAIRGEKLFF. CDR3 nucleotides: TGCAGCGCCATCAGGGGTGAAAAACTGTTTTTT.

The chain couples TRBV15 to TRBJ2-7; 8 bases fit TRBD1. CDR1 LNHNV and CDR2 YYDKDF come from the germline V gene (reference sequence). The CDR3 has 13 residues. With V trimmed by 7 bases and J by 4 bases, 6 bases remained unmatched. The CDR3 sequence is CATTGQVGYEQYF. CDR3 nucleotides: TGTGCCACCACGGGACAGGTTGGTTACGAGCAGTACTTC.

V and J are TRBV5-1 and TRBJ1-3; D possibly corresponds to TRBD1 (5 bases). Between the trimmed V and J ends, which lost 0 bases and 2 bases, there was a span of 9 bases. The CDR3 runs to 15 residues. Germline CDR1 is SGHRS and CDR2 is YFSETQ. CDR3 region: CASSLDGRAGNTIYF. The CDR3 DNA is TGCGCCAGCAGCTTGGACGGCAGGGCTGGAAACACCATATATTTT.

The V and J genes are TRBV9 and TRBJ1-1; 7 positions match TRBD1. Germline V gives CDR1 SGDLS, CDR2 YYNGEE. The CDR3 contains 15 residues. Germline trimming cut 2 bases from V and 5 bases from J; bases unmatched to any gene: 9. Here the CDR3 reads CASSVISGGRTEAFF. CDR3 bases: TGTGCCAGCAGCGTTATATCAGGGGGGAGGACTGAAGCTTTCTTT. Full variable domain (rest looked up from reference TRBV9 and TRBJ1-1): DSGVTQTPKHLITATGQRVTLRCSPRSGDLSVYWYQQSLDQGLQFLIQYYNGEERAKGNILERFSAQQFPDLHSELNLSSLELGDSALYFCASSVISGGRTEAFFGQGTRLTVV.

The CDR3 DNA sequence: TGTGCCAGCACGTCGCGGAGTTCCCTGGATACGCAGTATTTT. Protein sequence: CASTSRSSLDTQYF. The chain joins TRBV7-9 to TRBJ2-3, with no clear D. Deletions cut 7 bases from V and 6 bases from J, with 17 bases between. The CDR3 is made up of 14 amino acids. Germline assignment: CDR1 SEHNR and CDR2 FQNEAQ (reference sequence).

This chain joins TRBV18 and TRBJ2-7, with TRBD1 identical over 11 bases. The J segment lost 2 bases and the V segment lost 3 bases, leaving 6 bases of the junction unmatched. The CDR3 covers 16 residues. Germline lookup yields CDR1 KGHSH and CDR2 LQKENI. CDR3 protein: CASSPRAGQGAYEQYF. The CDR3 DNA reads TGTGCCAGCTCACCTCGAGCGGGACAGGGGGCCTACGAGCAGTACTTC.